This T cell receptor beta chain appears in the sequencing data of a study of blood T cell repertoires in COVID-19. Libraries were prepared by immunoSEQ multiplex PCR; TCRdb keeps only in-frame clonotypes and omits some of them. This table holds over 250,000 clones, around 90% found once. Participant-reported clinical history was the basis for cohort assignment. Cohort 3 donors counted as recovered after two negative PCRs, clearance, or resolved symptoms. After removal of 3 bases from V and 4 bases from J, the junction contained 4 bases not matched to a gene. The CDR3 loop spans 14 amino acids. The germline V gene encodes CDR1 LNHDA and CDR2 SQIVND (reference sequence).

The origin of this receptor is a woman under 40 who had recovered from COVID-19. The specimen sequenced was PBMCs or T cells enriched from blood (not recorded which). V is TRBV19 and J is TRBJ1-2, with 8 nucleotides matching TRBD1. The CDR3 sequence: CASSIQGAIYGYTF. The CDR3, as DNA: TGTGCCAGTAGTATCCAGGGGGCCATCTATGGCTACACCTTC.